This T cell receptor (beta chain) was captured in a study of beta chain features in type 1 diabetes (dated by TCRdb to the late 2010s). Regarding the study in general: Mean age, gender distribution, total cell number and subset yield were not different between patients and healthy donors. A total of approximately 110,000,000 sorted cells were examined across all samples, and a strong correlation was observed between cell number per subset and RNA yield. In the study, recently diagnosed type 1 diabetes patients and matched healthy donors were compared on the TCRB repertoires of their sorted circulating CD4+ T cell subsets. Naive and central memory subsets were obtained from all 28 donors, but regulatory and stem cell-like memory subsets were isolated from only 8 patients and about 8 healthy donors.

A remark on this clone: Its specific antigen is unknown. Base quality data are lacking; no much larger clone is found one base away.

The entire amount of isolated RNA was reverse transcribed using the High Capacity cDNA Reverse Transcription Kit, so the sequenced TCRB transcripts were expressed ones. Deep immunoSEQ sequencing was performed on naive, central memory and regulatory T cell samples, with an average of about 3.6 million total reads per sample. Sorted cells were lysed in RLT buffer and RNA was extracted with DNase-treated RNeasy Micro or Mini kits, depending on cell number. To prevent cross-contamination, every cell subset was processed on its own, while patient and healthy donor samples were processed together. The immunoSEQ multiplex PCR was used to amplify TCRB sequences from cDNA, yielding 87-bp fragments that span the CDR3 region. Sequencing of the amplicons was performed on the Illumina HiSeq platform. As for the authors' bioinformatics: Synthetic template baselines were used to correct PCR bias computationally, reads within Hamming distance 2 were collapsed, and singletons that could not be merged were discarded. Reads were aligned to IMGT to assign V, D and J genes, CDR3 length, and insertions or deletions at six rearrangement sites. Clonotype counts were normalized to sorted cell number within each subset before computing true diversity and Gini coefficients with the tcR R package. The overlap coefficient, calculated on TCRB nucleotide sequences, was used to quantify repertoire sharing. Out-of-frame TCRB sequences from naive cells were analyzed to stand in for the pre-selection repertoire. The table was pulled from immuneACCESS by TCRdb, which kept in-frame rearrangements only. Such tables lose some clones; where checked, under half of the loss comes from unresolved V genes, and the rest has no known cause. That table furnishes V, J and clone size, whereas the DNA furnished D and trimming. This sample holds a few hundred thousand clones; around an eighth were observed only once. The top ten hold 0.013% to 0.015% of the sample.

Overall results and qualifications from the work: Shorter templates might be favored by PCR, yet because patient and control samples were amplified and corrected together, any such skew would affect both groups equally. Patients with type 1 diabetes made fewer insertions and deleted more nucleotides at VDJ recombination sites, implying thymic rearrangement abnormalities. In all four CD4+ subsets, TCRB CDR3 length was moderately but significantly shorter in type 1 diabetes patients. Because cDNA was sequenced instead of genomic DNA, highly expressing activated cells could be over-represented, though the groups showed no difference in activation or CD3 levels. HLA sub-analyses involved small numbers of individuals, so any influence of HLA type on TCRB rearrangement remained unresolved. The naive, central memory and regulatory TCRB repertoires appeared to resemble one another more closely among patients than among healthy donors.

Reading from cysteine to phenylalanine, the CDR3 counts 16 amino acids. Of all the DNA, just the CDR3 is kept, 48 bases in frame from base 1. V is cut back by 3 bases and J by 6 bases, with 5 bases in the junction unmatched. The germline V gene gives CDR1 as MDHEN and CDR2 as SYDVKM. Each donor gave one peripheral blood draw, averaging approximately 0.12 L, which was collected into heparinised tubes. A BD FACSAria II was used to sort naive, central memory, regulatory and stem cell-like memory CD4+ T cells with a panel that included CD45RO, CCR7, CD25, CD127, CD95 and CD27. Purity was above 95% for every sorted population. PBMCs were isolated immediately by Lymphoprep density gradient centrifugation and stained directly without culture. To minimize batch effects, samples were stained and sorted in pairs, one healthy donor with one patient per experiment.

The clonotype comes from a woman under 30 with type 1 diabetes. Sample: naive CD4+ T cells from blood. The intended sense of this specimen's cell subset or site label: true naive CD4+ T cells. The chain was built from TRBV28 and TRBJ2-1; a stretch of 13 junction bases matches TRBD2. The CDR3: CASSFPGTSGTNEQFF. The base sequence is TGTGCCAGCAGTTTTCCCGGGACTAGCGGGACCAATGAGCAGTTCTTC.